This entry describes one T cell receptor beta chain. The repertoire was sequenced with immunoSEQ multiplex PCR; TCRdb's copy has only in-frame clones and lacks some. This table has 27,000 or so clones, 80% to 90% appearing once. The data were obtained in a study of OX40 agonist ivuxolimab in advanced cancers. Study as a whole: Dose-escalation patients had hepatocellular carcinoma, melanoma, renal cell or head and neck cancer. Among those enrolled, mean age was 60 years (range about 20 to 79) and 75% to 85% were male.

The CDR3 contains 14 residues. The V end was cut by 5 bases, the J end by 5 bases, with 15 bases between. Germline CDR1 is MNHEY and CDR2 is SVGAGI. With autoimmune disease history or systemic immunosuppression, patients were excluded. Sequenced material: CD4+ or CD8+ T cells sorted from blood, taken in a trial of the OX40 agonist ivuxolimab. The chain combines TRBV6-5 with TRBJ1-1; D uncertain. This sequence originates from an adult with an advanced solid tumor such as melanoma, head and neck, liver or kidney cancer. The CDR3 loop is CASSEEGGITEAFF. The CDR3 nucleotides read TGTGCCAGCAGTGAAGAGGGAGGGATAACTGAAGCTTTCTTT.